This record concerns one TCR beta chain sequence. The antigen is undetermined. The sample originates from a study of cytomegalovirus exposure and HLA in healthy donors. Use of 60 Vbeta and 13 Jbeta primers characterized the PCR. Some clones are missing from TCRdb's copy, which holds only in-frame ones; the method was immunoSEQ multiplex PCR. Among 150,000 to 200,000 clones listed, 77% were seen once. Study observations and caveats: Using a false discovery rate of 0.05, a later analysis showed that approximately 16,000 TCR beta sequences were associated with HLA alleles. Rarity marked most TCR sequences, yet some public TCRs occurred in many donors. In vitro, three CMV-associated chains proved specific for CMV antigens.

The CDR3 extends over 14 amino acids. CDR1 is SGDLS, CDR2 YYNGEE, per germline. V trimming: 4 bases; J trimming: 0 bases; junction bases outside the gene matches: 4. This chain connects TRBV9 to TRBJ2-7; 7 nucleotides match TRBD2. This receptor was obtained from a young woman in good health and CMV-seropositive. The specimen sequenced was PBMCs. CDR3 sequence: CASSPGGSSYEQYF. CDR3 sequence (DNA): TGTGCCAGCAGCCCGGGAGGTAGCTCCTACGAGCAGTACTTC.